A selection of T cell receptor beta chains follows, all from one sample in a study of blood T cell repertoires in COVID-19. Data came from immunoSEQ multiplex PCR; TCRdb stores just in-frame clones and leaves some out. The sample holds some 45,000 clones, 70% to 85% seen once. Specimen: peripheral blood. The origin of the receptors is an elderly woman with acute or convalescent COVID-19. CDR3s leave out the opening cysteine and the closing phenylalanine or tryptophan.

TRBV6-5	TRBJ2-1	ASSPGTSGNNEQF
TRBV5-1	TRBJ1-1	ASTQGQGGYTEAF
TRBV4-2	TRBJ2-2	ASSQDQGFRGGTGELF
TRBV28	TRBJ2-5	ASSLAGAKTQY
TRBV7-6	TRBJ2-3	ASSLGRAGGLTDTQY
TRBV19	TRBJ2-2	ASSIDRATGELF
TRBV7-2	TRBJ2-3	ASSLEGPGLSTDTQY
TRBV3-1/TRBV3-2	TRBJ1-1	ASSQEERRTEAF
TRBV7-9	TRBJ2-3	ASSLGGGLTDTQY
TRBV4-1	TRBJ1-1	ASSQEGSPEAF
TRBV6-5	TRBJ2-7	ASRPSGQGWREQY
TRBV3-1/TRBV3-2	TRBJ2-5	ASSQNVGAAETQY
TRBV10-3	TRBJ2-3	AISETQGTDTQY
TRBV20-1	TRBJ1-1	SARAVPEAF
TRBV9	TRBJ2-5	ASSGGTGKKETQY
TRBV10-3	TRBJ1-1	AISEVQGYNEAF
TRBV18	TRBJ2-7	ASSLGTGGDEQY
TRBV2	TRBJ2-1	ASSETSGIGEQF
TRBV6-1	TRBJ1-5	ASSETGGGQPQH
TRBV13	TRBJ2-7	ASSLSASGSLKEQY
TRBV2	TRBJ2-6	ASSATGNSGANVLT
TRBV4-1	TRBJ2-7	ASSPGQFYEQY
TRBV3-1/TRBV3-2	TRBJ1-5	ASSLVGNQPQH
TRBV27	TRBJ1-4	ASSLKGQGFGKLF
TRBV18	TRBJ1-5	ASSLGQSNQPQH
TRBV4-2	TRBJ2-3	ASSQERAERDTQY
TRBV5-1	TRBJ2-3	ASSPRLAGETDTQY
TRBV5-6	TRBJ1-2	ASSDTGGNGYT
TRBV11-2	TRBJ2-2	ASSLGASGRNTGELF
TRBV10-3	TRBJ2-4	AQPQGFGNIQY
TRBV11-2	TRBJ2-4	ASSLESGGWGIQY
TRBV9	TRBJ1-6	ASSVRDRGESPLH
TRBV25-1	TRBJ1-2	ASSAPTHTTNYGYT
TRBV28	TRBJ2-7	ASTTRAEQY
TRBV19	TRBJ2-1	ASASSGQGPLWDYNEQF
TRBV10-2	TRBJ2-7	ASSGDIRTLEQY
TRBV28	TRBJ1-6	ASSLLLLAQNSPLH
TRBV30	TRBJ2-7	AWREGQGLAYEQY
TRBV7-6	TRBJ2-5	ASSLQTSRSETQY
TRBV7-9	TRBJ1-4	ASSFYWGRNNEKLF
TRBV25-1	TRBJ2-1	ASIRTGDIWNEQF
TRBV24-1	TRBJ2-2	ASGSGSRTGELF
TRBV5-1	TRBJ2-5	ASRATSGSQETQY
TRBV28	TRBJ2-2	ASKDQGTGELF
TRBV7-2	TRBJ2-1	ASSLPQQYKQF
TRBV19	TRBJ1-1	ASSWKGGSNTEAF
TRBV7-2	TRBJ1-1	AGGGQGRTEAF
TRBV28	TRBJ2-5	ASSLGGRAGETQY
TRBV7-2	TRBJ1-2	ASSLNRGSTNYGYT
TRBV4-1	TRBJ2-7	ASSQDPLSGEQY